The 26 T cell receptor beta chains given below trace back to one sample, sequenced in a study of cytomegalovirus exposure and HLA in healthy donors. Clones were sequenced by immunoSEQ multiplex PCR, and TCRdb holds only the in-frame ones, with some missing. The sample consists of tens of thousands of clones, approximately 93% of them appearing once. Sequencing used PBMCs. The receptors here all came from a young man in good health and CMV-seropositive.

The chain links TRBV5-5 to TRBJ1-5; D ambiguous. CDR3 length: 15 residues. Trimming shortened V by 2 bases and J by 0 bases, and 9 bases separated the two germline ends. Germline V gene lookup returns CDR1 SGHKS and CDR2 YYEKEE (reference sequence). The CDR3 sequence is CASSFKAGSNQPQHF. CDR3 bases: TGTGCCAGCAGCTTTAAAGCAGGTAGCAATCAGCCCCAGCATTTT.

This rearrangement joins TRBV9 to TRBJ2-1; no firm D call. V was pared by 4 bases and J by 4 bases, with 9 bases between. Germline V gene data show CDR1 as SGDLS and CDR2 as YYNGEE. This CDR3 is 13 amino acids long. CDR3 amino acids: CASSPQVYNEQFF. The DNA of the CDR3 is TGTGCCAGCAGCCCCCAGGTGTACAATGAGCAGTTCTTC. The whole variable domain, filled in from reference TRBV9 and TRBJ2-1, reads DSGVTQTPKHLITATGQRVTLRCSPRSGDLSVYWYQQSLDQGLQFLIQYYNGEERAKGNILERFSAQQFPDLHSELNLSSLELGDSALYFCASSPQVYNEQFFGPGTRLTVL.

CDR3 sequence: CASSPMMQGASYEQYF. The CDR3 region has the DNA TGTGCCAGCAGCCCCATGATGCAGGGGGCATCCTACGAGCAGTACTTC. The J gene is TRBJ2-7, the V gene TRBV7-2, with TRBD1 matching over 8 bases. Germline V CDR1 and CDR2: SGHTA, FQGNSA. This CDR3 has 16 residues. The V gene end was trimmed by 5 bases and the J gene end by 1 base; junction bases not matched to a gene: 10.

This chain links TRBV2 with TRBJ2-3; D possibly corresponds to TRBD1 (6 bases). The CDR3 is 17 amino acids. CDR1 SNHLY and CDR2 FYNNEI come from the germline V gene. The V end was cut by 0 bases, the J end by 2 bases, with 15 bases between. CDR3 nucleotide sequence: TGTGCCAGCAGTGAAGCGCTGAATGCAGGGGCCACAGATACGCAGTATTTT. It translates to CASSEALNAGATDTQYF.

The CDR3 sequence is CASSGGLAGSSYEQYF. The CDR3 DNA reads as TGTGCCAGCAGCGGGGGACTAGCGGGCAGCTCCTACGAGCAGTACTTC. The chain recombines TRBV28 with TRBJ2-7, with 12 bases lining up with TRBD2. Germline CDR1 reads MDHEN; CDR2 reads SYDVKM. The CDR3 totals 16 residues. J lost 0 bases, V lost 6 bases, and 6 bases had no gene match.

DNA for the CDR3: TGTGCCAGCAGCCGTCGGGTACGGGAGACCCAGTACTTC. Translating it yields CASSRRVRETQYF. This chain connects TRBV6-5 to TRBJ2-5; no firm D call. The ends were cut back, 6 bases at V and 5 bases at J, with 13 bases in the middle. In germline, CDR1 is MNHEY, CDR2 SVGAGI. The CDR3 contains 13 residues.

A single count supports this clone. The chain combines TRBV18 with TRBJ2-7, with 9 bases matching TRBD1. The CDR3 runs to 15 residues. J gave up 5 bases and V 5 bases, and 10 bases lay outside the gene matches. The V gene's germline CDR1 is KGHSH and CDR2 LQKENI. The CDR3 nucleotides read TGTGCCAGCTCAGGATCTGACAGGGGGGTGAACGAGCAGTACTTC. Encoded protein: CASSGSDRGVNEQYF.

The chain uses TRBV28 and TRBJ2-7, with TRBD1 identical over 7 bases. The length of the CDR3 is 13 residues. CDR1 is MDHEN and CDR2 is SYDVKM in the germline V gene. The V segment lost 5 bases and the J segment 3 bases; nucleotides outside the gene matches: 4. The CDR3 loop reads CASSERDSYEQYF. CDR3 in DNA: TGTGCCAGCAGTGAGAGGGACAGCTACGAGCAGTACTTC.

The chain joins TRBV7-3 to TRBJ2-3; possible D gene TRBD2, 7 bases. This CDR3 has 16 amino acids. Germline values: CDR1 SGHTA, CDR2 FQGTGA. V was clipped by 5 bases and J by 2 bases, with 17 bases between them. CDR3 DNA sequence: TGTGCCAGCAGCCGAGGGTCGGGGGGCTACACAGATACGCAGTATTTT. Its protein product is CASSRGSGGYTDTQYF.

In this sample, this clone turned up once. J is TRBJ2-1 and V is TRBV18; D is undetermined. This CDR3 is built from 12 residues. Deletions cut 5 bases from V and 3 bases from J, with 5 bases between. The germline V gene has CDR1 KGHSH and CDR2 LQKENI. CDR3 region: CASSGRYNEQFF. CDR3 bases: TGTGCCAGCTCAGGGCGCTACAATGAGCAGTTCTTC.

DNA of the CDR3: TGTGCCGTTTGGGACAGGGGCCTTGAGACCCAGTACTTC. Translating it yields CAVWDRGLETQYF. V is TRBV7-9 and J is TRBJ2-5, with 10 nucleotides matching TRBD1. Germline loops: CDR1 SEHNR, CDR2 FQNEAQ (reference sequence). V shed 11 bases, J shed 5 bases, and the junction held 8 bases outside the gene matches. This CDR3 has 13 amino acids.

The gene calls are TRBV4-3 and TRBJ2-1; TRBD2 agrees at 9 bases. There are 15 residues in the CDR3. CDR1 and CDR2 from the germline V gene are LGHNA and YSLEER. With V trimmed by 1 base and J by 7 bases, 5 bases remained unmatched. The CDR3 is CASSQVAGAGNEQFF. The CDR3 DNA follows: TGCGCCAGCAGCCAAGTAGCGGGAGCTGGGAATGAGCAGTTCTTC.

The chain couples TRBV7-9 to TRBJ1-1; D not certain. Germline CDR1 reads SEHNR; CDR2 reads FQNEAQ (reference sequence). CDR3 length: 13 amino acids. V was pared by 5 bases and J by 1 base, with 8 bases between. The CDR3 is CASSPGENTEAFF. The CDR3, as DNA: TGTGCCAGCAGCCCCGGGGAGAACACTGAAGCTTTCTTT.

The J gene is TRBJ1-1, the V gene TRBV19; 10 bases are a match to TRBD1. The CDR3 totals 13 residues. J was trimmed by 5 bases and V by 7 bases; bases with no gene match: 4. Germline assignment: CDR1 LNHDA and CDR2 SQIVND (reference sequence). Here the CDR3 reads CASNTGQGTEAFF. The CDR3 DNA sequence: TGTGCCAGTAATACGGGACAGGGGACTGAAGCTTTCTTT.

The chain links TRBV2 to TRBJ2-7; D unclear. Trimming removed 2 bases at V and 0 bases at J, with 8 bases between. Germline values: CDR1 SNHLY, CDR2 FYNNEI. This CDR3 region has 14 residues. The CDR3 loop reads CASSETFRSYEQYF. CDR3 DNA sequence: TGTGCCAGCAGTGAAACATTTCGCTCCTACGAGCAGTACTTC.

The chain uses TRBV7-9 and TRBJ2-1, with a weak D call TRBD2 (6 bases). CDR1 and CDR2 (germline): SEHNR, FQNEAQ (reference sequence). V was cut by 4 bases and J by 8 bases, with 21 bases left in between. The CDR3 length is 16 residues. This CDR3 reads CASSSTLAKFGDEQFF. The CDR3 DNA sequence: TGTGCCAGCAGCTCCACACTAGCAAAGTTCGGCGATGAGCAGTTCTTC.

V and J are TRBV5-4 and TRBJ2-5; 9 nucleotides match TRBD1. This CDR3 region has 16 residues. Germline V gene lookup returns CDR1 SGHNT and CDR2 YYREEE (reference sequence). V dropped 4 bases and J dropped 2; count of bases not matched to a gene: 9. This CDR3 reads CASSRRGQGQQETQYF. CDR3 sequence (DNA): TGTGCCAGCAGCCGAAGAGGACAGGGGCAACAAGAGACCCAGTACTTC.

The rearrangement joins TRBV10-3 to TRBJ2-7, with 9 bases fitting TRBD2. The germline V gene has CDR1 ENHRY and CDR2 SYGVKD. The V segment lost 4 bases and the J segment 2 bases; nucleotides outside the gene matches: 18. CDR3 length: 19 residues. CDR3 DNA: TGTGCCATCAGTGGGAGGCTCGGGGCTTGGTCTAGCGGGGCCTACGAGCAGTACTTC. Translation: CAISGRLGAWSSGAYEQYF.

This chain joins TRBV15 and TRBJ1-3, with 7 bases identical to TRBD1. The germline gives CDR1 LNHNV, CDR2 YYDKDF (reference sequence). V was pared by 5 bases and J by 0 bases, with 4 bases of the junction left unmatched. The CDR3 extends over 15 amino acids. The CDR3 DNA follows: TGTGCCACCAGCCGACAGGGTAACTCTGGAAACACCATATATTTT. Translated, it gives CATSRQGNSGNTIYF.

The chain recombines TRBV5-5 with TRBJ2-7; possible D gene TRBD1, 5 bases. V was trimmed by 4 bases and J by 2 bases, leaving 19 bases between them. CDR1 and CDR2 (germline): SGHKS, YYEKEE (reference sequence). The CDR3 runs to 16 residues. The CDR3 is CASSHGLDSLTYEQYF. CDR3 sequence (DNA): TGTGCCAGCAGCCATGGGCTTGACAGCCTCACCTACGAGCAGTACTTC.

This chain joins TRBV25-1 and TRBJ2-2, with D perhaps matching TRBD1 (5 bases). The germline gives CDR1 MGHDK, CDR2 SYGVNS. There are 16 residues in the CDR3. V was trimmed by 6 bases and J by 4 bases, leaving 18 bases between them. CDR3 sequence: CASSHPGQGRTGELFF. CDR3 sequence (DNA): TGTGCCAGCAGCCATCCCGGGCAGGGTCGCACCGGGGAGCTGTTTTTT. Using reference TRBV25-1 and TRBJ2-2 for the parts outside the CDR3, the full variable domain is EADIYQTPRYLVIGTGKKITLECSQTMGHDKMYWYQQDPGMELHLIHYSYGVNSTEKGDLSSESTVSRIRTEHFPLTLESARPSHTSQYLCASSHPGQGRTGELFFGEGSRLTVL.

This clone was seen a single time. The chain joins TRBV10-1 to TRBJ2-3; 8 bases align to TRBD2. Germline V lookup: CDR1 WNHNN, CDR2 SYGVQD (reference sequence). V lost 3 bases and J lost 5; bases outside the gene matches: 10. The length of the CDR3 is 16 residues. CDR3 loop: CASSDTLAGSGDTQYF. DNA for the CDR3: TGCGCCAGCAGTGATACCTTAGCGGGATCTGGAGATACGCAGTATTTT.

The V call is TRBV4-1, the J call TRBJ1-6; no definite D call. Germline V gives CDR1 MGHRA, CDR2 YSYEKL. The length of the CDR3 is 17 residues. V was clipped by 0 bases and J by 0 bases, with 9 bases between them. CDR3 region: CASSQESRSSYNSPLHF. The DNA for the CDR3 is TGCGCCAGCAGCCAAGAAAGTAGGAGCTCCTATAATTCACCCCTCCACTTT.

J is TRBJ2-7 and V is TRBV10-3; 8 positions agree with TRBD2. Germline lookup yields CDR1 ENHRY and CDR2 SYGVKD. J lost 5 bases, V lost 4 bases, and 4 bases had no gene match. This CDR3 has 13 residues. CDR3 nucleotide sequence: TGTGCCATCAGTGTAACCGGGGGGGACGAGCAGTACTTC. Its protein is CAISVTGGDEQYF.

This clone was detected only once. V gene TRBV28 combines with J gene TRBJ1-2, with D maybe TRBD1 (6 bases). V gave up 5 bases and J gave up 2 bases, with 18 bases separating them. This CDR3 is built from 16 residues. The germline V gene has CDR1 MDHEN and CDR2 SYDVKM. CDR3 nucleotide sequence: TGTGCCAGCAGTCCTATGAGGGGGGGCGCGAACTATGGCTACACCTTC. This translates into CASSPMRGGANYGYTF.

The chain employs TRBV28 and TRBJ2-7; TRBD1 is a possible D gene (5 bases). CDR3 length: 13 amino acids. Per the germline V gene, CDR1 is MDHEN and CDR2 is SYDVKM. V lost 2 bases to trimming and J lost 0 bases, with 5 bases between them. CDR3 loop: CASSLDSSYEQYF. The CDR3 region has the DNA TGTGCCAGCAGTTTAGACAGCTCCTACGAGCAGTACTTC.